Listed here are 14 T cell receptor beta chains from one sample, sequenced in a study of shared clonotypes between healthy human individuals. Generated by immunoSEQ multiplex PCR, the TCRdb table keeps only in-frame clones and is missing some. Of around 2.5 million clones listed, 80% to 95% were seen once; the top ten hold about 0.39%. The sample consisted of naive CD4+ T cells from PBMCs. The subset denotes: CD45RA+ positively selected. These receptors all come from a man in his late teens or twenties in good health. Some clones in this sample may be carry-over from other donors' samples.

As concerns this clone: The same CDR3 can be traced to other DNA sequences in this sample. The genes are TRBV5-1 and TRBJ2-5, with TRBD2 identical over 15 bases. This CDR3 is built from 16 residues. In germline, CDR1 is SGHRS, CDR2 YFSETQ. The V gene end was trimmed by 2 bases and the J gene end by 5 bases; junction bases not matched to a gene: 4. As DNA, the CDR3 is TGCGCCAGCAGCTTCGGACTAGCGGGAGGGAGGGAGACCCAGTACTTC. It is translated as CASSFGLAGGRETQYF.

The chain employs TRBV11-2 and TRBJ2-7; D is uncertain. Trimming left V 3 bases short and J 0 bases short, with 6 bases between. CDR3 length equals 13 residues. Germline lookup yields CDR1 SGHAT and CDR2 FQNNGV. The CDR3 protein is CASSFTSSYEQYF. The CDR3 DNA sequence: TGTGCCAGCAGCTTTACCAGCTCCTACGAGCAGTACTTC.

The chain recombines TRBV19 with TRBJ1-2; D ambiguous. The CDR3 totals 14 residues. The germline V gene encodes CDR1 LNHDA and CDR2 SQIVND (reference sequence). The germline V and J ends were trimmed by 7 bases and 6 bases, with 18 bases remaining between them. The CDR3 is CASTLGAGGNGYTF. The DNA for the CDR3 is TGTGCCAGTACCCTCGGAGCGGGAGGAAATGGCTACACCTTC.

This rearrangement joins TRBV5-1 to TRBJ2-5; 9 nucleotides agree with TRBD1. Germline V gives CDR1 SGHRS, CDR2 YFSETQ. Trimming at V came to 3 bases and at J to 5 bases, leaving 5 bases not matched to a gene. The CDR3 loop spans 14 amino acids. This CDR3 reads CASSSPDRGETQYF. CDR3 DNA sequence: TGCGCCAGCAGCTCCCCCGACAGGGGGGAGACCCAGTACTTC.

The V gene is TRBV4-2, the J gene TRBJ2-3; 9 bases line up with TRBD2. The V gene's germline CDR1 is LGHNA and CDR2 YNFKEQ. The CDR3 is 16 amino acids. Unmatched junction bases numbered 8, after V lost 4 bases and J lost 3 bases. CDR3 loop: CASSPRLAEETDTQYF. The CDR3 DNA reads as TGTGCCAGCAGCCCCCGACTAGCGGAAGAAACAGATACGCAGTATTTT.

CDR3 protein: CASSPSRRDEQYF. For the CDR3, the DNA is TGTGCCAGCTCACCATCGCGGCGCGACGAGCAGTACTTC. The chain joins TRBV18 to TRBJ2-7; unclear D gene. This CDR3 spans 13 amino acids. V was trimmed by 2 bases and J by 5 bases, leaving 10 bases between them. The germline V gene has CDR1 KGHSH and CDR2 LQKENI. Using reference TRBV18 and TRBJ2-7 for the parts outside the CDR3, the full variable domain is NAGVMQNPRHLVRRRGQEARLRCSPMKGHSHVYWYRQLPEEGLKFMVYLQKENIIDESGMPKERFSAEFPKEGPSILRIQQVVRGDSAAYFCASSPSRRDEQYFGPGTRLTVT.

This sequence joins TRBV19 and TRBJ1-5, with D tentatively TRBD1 (6 bases). The CDR3 runs to 15 residues. CDR1 LNHDA and CDR2 SQIVND come from the germline V gene (reference sequence). The V end was cut by 7 bases, the J end by 1 base, with 14 bases between. The CDR3 DNA sequence: TGTGCCAGTACTTCAAGGGGGGGGAGCAATCAGCCCCAGCATTTT. It is translated as CASTSRGGSNQPQHF. The whole variable domain, remainder taken from reference TRBV19 and TRBJ1-5, is DGGITQSPKYLFRKEGQNVTLSCEQNLNHDAMYWYRQDPGQGLRLIYYSQIVNDFQKGDIAEGYSVSREKKESFPLTVTSAQKNPTAFYLCASTSRGGSNQPQHFGDGTRLSIL.

The V and J genes are TRBV25-1 and TRBJ2-3, with TRBD2 identical over 11 bases. Germline V CDR1 and CDR2: MGHDK, SYGVNS. The length of the CDR3 is 14 residues. V shed 6 bases and J 6 bases; nucleotides not matched to a gene: 5. CDR3 bases: TGTGCCAGCAGGGGGACTAGCGGTGGGGATACGCAGTATTTT. Translated: CASRGTSGGDTQYF. Combining the CDR3 with reference TRBV25-1 and TRBJ2-3 gives the whole variable domain EADIYQTPRYLVIGTGKKITLECSQTMGHDKMYWYQQDPGMELHLIHYSYGVNSTEKGDLSSESTVSRIRTEHFPLTLESARPSHTSQYLCASRGTSGGDTQYFGPGTRLTVL.

V is TRBV28 and J is TRBJ2-7; the D is unclear. CDR3 size: 15 residues. The germline V gene encodes CDR1 MDHEN and CDR2 SYDVKM. V was trimmed by 1 base and J by 0 bases, leaving 10 bases between them. CDR3 DNA sequence: TGTGCCAGCAGTTTATACGGCTTAAGCTCCTACGAGCAGTACTTC. This gives the protein CASSLYGLSSYEQYF.

This chain joins TRBV28 and TRBJ1-5, with D perhaps matching TRBD1 (6 bases). The V end lost 2 bases, the J end lost 4 bases, and 15 bases lay between the germline ends. Germline V lookup: CDR1 MDHEN, CDR2 SYDVKM. The CDR3 loop spans 16 amino acids. The CDR3 nucleotides are TGTGCCAGCAGTTTAAAATCCAGGGGCCTAAATCAGCCCCAGCATTTT. Translated, it gives CASSLKSRGLNQPQHF.

The V and J genes are TRBV5-4 and TRBJ2-7; perhaps TRBD1 as D (6 bases). V was clipped by 3 bases and J by 4 bases, with 17 bases between them. Germline lookup yields CDR1 SGHNT and CDR2 YYREEE (reference sequence). This CDR3 has 15 amino acids. The CDR3 DNA reads as TGTGCCAGCAGCTCCAAGTCCGGGACACAGTACGAGCAGTACTTC. The encoded protein is CASSSKSGTQYEQYF.

The chain uses TRBV4-1 and TRBJ2-7; perhaps TRBD1 as D (6 bases). CDR1 is MGHRA, CDR2 YSYEKL, per germline. Trimming cost V 4 bases and J 3 bases, with 10 bases left between them. The CDR3 spans 13 residues. In nucleotides, the CDR3 is TGCGCCAGCAGCCGGACAGAGGGCTACGAGCAGTACTTC. Translating it yields CASSRTEGYEQYF.

A few counts support this clone. The chain uses TRBV7-9 and TRBJ1-2; D is undetermined. Germline V CDR1 and CDR2: SEHNR, FQNEAQ (reference sequence). CDR3 size: 13 residues. Trimming stripped 4 bases from V and 4 bases from J, with 10 bases between. The CDR3 nucleotides read TGTGCCAGCAGCTCCCCGCGGAGCTATGGCTACACCTTC. This codes for CASSSPRSYGYTF.

This rearrangement joins TRBV30 to TRBJ1-1; TRBD1 aligns across 9 bases. V dropped 4 bases and J dropped 4; count of bases not matched to a gene: 4. The CDR3 consists of 13 residues. CDR1 and CDR2 (germline): GTSNPN, SVGIG (reference sequence). DNA of the CDR3: TGTGCCTGGACCACAGGGGGCCTCACTGAAGCTTTCTTT. Translation gives CAWTTGGLTEAFF.